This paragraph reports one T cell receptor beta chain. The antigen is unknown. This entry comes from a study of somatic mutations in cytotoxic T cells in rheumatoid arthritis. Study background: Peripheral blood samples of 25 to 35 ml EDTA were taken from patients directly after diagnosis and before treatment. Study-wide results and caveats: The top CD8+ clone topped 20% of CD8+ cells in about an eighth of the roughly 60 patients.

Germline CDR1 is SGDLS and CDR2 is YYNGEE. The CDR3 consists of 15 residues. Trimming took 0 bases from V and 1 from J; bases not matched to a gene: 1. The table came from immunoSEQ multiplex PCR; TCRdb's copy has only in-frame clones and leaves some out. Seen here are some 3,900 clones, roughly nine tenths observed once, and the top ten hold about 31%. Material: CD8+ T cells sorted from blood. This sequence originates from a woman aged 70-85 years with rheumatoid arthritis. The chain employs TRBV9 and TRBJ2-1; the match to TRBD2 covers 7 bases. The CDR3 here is CASSVDGRSYNEQFF. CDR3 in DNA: TGTGCCAGCAGCGTAGACGGGAGGTCCTACAATGAGCAGTTCTTC.